What follows is one T cell receptor (beta chain) and its context. The source of the sample is a study of blood T cell repertoires in COVID-19. Study context: The study drew acute and convalescent COVID-19 samples from the United States, Italy and Spain.

The CDR3 extends over 14 amino acids. Looked up from germline, CDR1 is LNHDA and CDR2 is SQIVND (reference sequence). V lost 6 bases and J 4 bases, leaving 15 bases between the germline ends. Generated by immunoSEQ multiplex PCR, the TCRdb table keeps only in-frame clones and is missing some. Altogether some 270,000 clones are present, about 91% being singletons, with the ten largest covering roughly 5%. The TCR originated in a woman aged 40 to 49 who had recovered from COVID-19. V gene TRBV19 combines with J gene TRBJ1-2, with TRBD1 as a possible D gene (6 bases). The sequencing sample was made of peripheral blood. CDR3 DNA sequence: TGTGCCAGTAGACGGGGAGGGGGTCCCTATGGCTACACCTTC. Protein: CASRRGGGPYGYTF.